Listed here are 26 T cell receptor beta chains from one sample, sequenced in a study of T cells in Graves' hyperthyroidism and ophthalmopathy. The TCR beta CDR3 regions underwent amplification using RNA transcripts as the source. With the HTBI primer set, the TCR CDR3 went through a first round of RT-PCR. TCRdb redid the calling of the multiplex PCR reads with MiXCR, one entry per CDR3 protein. The profile shows approximately 600,000 distinct CDR3 sequences, 20% to 25% of them singletons. Sequencing was carried out using blood. The receptor source for this set is a man aged 25 to 40 with Graves' ophthalmopathy.

The sample holds a few counts of this clonotype. V and J are TRBV20-1 and TRBJ2-1; D is undetermined. The CDR3 runs to 12 residues. The germline V gene encodes CDR1 DFQATT and CDR2 SNEGSKA (reference sequence). Trimming shortened V by 0 bases and J by 9 bases, and 9 bases separated the two germline ends. The CDR3, as DNA: TGCAGTGCTAGAGAAGATATTCGTGAGCAGTTCTTC. This gives the protein CSAREDIREQFF.

The chain combines TRBV7-9 with TRBJ2-5; unclear D gene. The CDR3 totals 13 residues. The V end was cut by 0 bases, the J end by 5 bases, with 7 bases between. Germline CDR1 and CDR2: SEHNR and FQNEAQ (reference sequence). CDR3 residues: CASSLAGPETQYF. The DNA for the CDR3 is TGTGCCAGCAGCTTAGCAGGGCCCGAGACCCAGTACTTC.

This clonotype occurred a few times. The chain recombines TRBV18 with TRBJ2-7; D is unclear. The CDR3 has 14 residues. Trimming removed 2 bases at V and 6 bases at J, with 14 bases between. CDR1 and CDR2 (germline): KGHSH, LQKENI. CDR3 DNA sequence: TGTGCCAGCTCACCAAATAGCAGCCCTTCCGAGCAGTACTTC. It codes for CASSPNSSPSEQYF.

This clonotype was detected only once. The chain is built from TRBV27 and TRBJ2-7, with a tentative D call TRBD2 (6 bases). Germline assignment: CDR1 MNHEY and CDR2 SMNVEV (reference sequence). The CDR3 is made up of 13 amino acids. Trimming removed 7 bases from V and 3 bases from J, with 13 bases in between. CDR3 region: CASINAGGYEQYF. The CDR3 DNA is TGTGCCAGCATTAACGCCGGGGGCTACGAGCAGTACTTC.

This chain uses TRBV19 with TRBJ2-2, with D possibly matching TRBD2 (6 bases). V was trimmed by 10 bases and J by 0 bases, leaving 12 bases between them. The germline V gene has CDR1 LNHDA and CDR2 SQIVND (reference sequence). The CDR3 sequence is 14 residues long. Here the CDR3 reads CATGGPSNTGELFF. The CDR3, as DNA: TGTGCCACCGGAGGGCCATCGAACACCGGGGAGCTGTTTTTT. The full variable domain, its missing parts supplied by reference TRBV19 and TRBJ2-2, is DGGITQSPKYLFRKEGQNVTLSCEQNLNHDAMYWYRQDPGQGLRLIYYSQIVNDFQKGDIAEGYSVSREKKESFPLTVTSAQKNPTAFYLCATGGPSNTGELFFGEGSRLTVL.

This chain uses TRBV20-1 with TRBJ2-5; D gene unclear. The length of the CDR3 is 12 residues. Germline CDR1 and CDR2: DFQATT and SNEGSKA (reference sequence). V was cut by 0 bases and J by 9 bases, with 11 bases left in between. The DNA for the CDR3 is TGCAGTGCTAGAGATTGGCTACGAGCCCAGTACTTC. Translation gives CSARDWLRAQYF.

This clonotype was seen more than once but under ten times. The CDR3 coding sequence is TGTGCCAGCAGCTTAATGGCTCGGGAGACCCAGTACTTC. This gives the protein CASSLMARETQYF. The chain has TRBV7-9 and TRBJ2-5, with unresolved D. Germline V CDR1 and CDR2: SEHNR, FQNEAQ (reference sequence). The V and J ends lost 2 bases and 5 bases respectively, with 9 bases between them. The CDR3 consists of 13 residues.

In this sample, this clonotype turned up a few times. The rearrangement uses TRBV18 and TRBJ1-2, with TRBD1 identical over 8 bases. The CDR3 is made up of 14 amino acids. Germline lookup yields CDR1 KGHSH and CDR2 LQKENI. J gave up 4 bases and V 6 bases, and 7 bases lay outside the gene matches. CDR3 nucleotide sequence: TGTGCCAGCTCGCTGGACAGGGACGCCTATGGCTACACCTTC. Protein product: CASSLDRDAYGYTF.

This clonotype appeared many times. The gene calls are TRBV28 and TRBJ1-5; no definite D call. Germline V CDR1 and CDR2: MDHEN, SYDVKM. The CDR3 sequence is 12 residues long. Trimming removed 7 bases from V and 6 bases from J, with 10 bases in between. The CDR3 loop is CASTGWGQPQHF. The CDR3 DNA reads TGTGCCAGCACGGGTTGGGGTCAGCCCCAGCATTTT.

The J gene is TRBJ2-1, the V gene TRBV5-6, with 11 positions matching TRBD2. Unmatched junction bases numbered 7, after V lost 2 bases and J lost 9 bases. Germline CDR1 SGHDT, CDR2 YYEEEE. This CDR3 is 15 amino acids long. CDR3 sequence: CASSFSGRALGEQFF. The CDR3 DNA reads TGTGCCAGCAGCTTTAGCGGGAGGGCCCTCGGTGAGCAGTTCTTC.

This clonotype was seen a few times. The rearrangement links TRBV5-8 to TRBJ2-3; TRBD2 matches 11 bases. CDR1 is SGHTS, CDR2 YDEGEE, per germline. The CDR3 totals 17 residues. V shed 10 bases and J 0 bases; nucleotides not matched to a gene: 13. The CDR3: CAGIEAGTSGSTDTQYF. Here the CDR3 DNA reads TGTGCCGGCATAGAAGCCGGGACTAGCGGTAGCACAGATACGCAGTATTTT.

The J gene is TRBJ1-5, the V gene TRBV20-1; 7 bases agree with TRBD1. This CDR3 is built from 15 residues. Losses at the gene ends were 2 bases for V and 6 bases for J; bases not matched to a gene: 10. CDR1 is DFQATT and CDR2 is SNEGSKA in the germline V gene (reference sequence). The CDR3 here is CSARIQGVSSQPQHF. The CDR3 DNA reads as TGCAGTGCTAGAATTCAGGGGGTTTCTTCTCAGCCCCAGCATTTT.

The rearrangement uses TRBV5-1 and TRBJ2-3, with D possibly TRBD1 on 6 matching bases. Between the trimmed V and J ends, which lost 4 bases and 2 bases, there was a span of 11 bases. The germline V gene encodes CDR1 SGHRS and CDR2 YFSETQ. The CDR3 runs 14 residues. CDR3 region: CASSIGQPTDTQYF. The CDR3 bases are TGCGCCAGCAGCATTGGACAGCCCACAGATACGCAGTATTTT.

This clonotype was detected only a few times. The chain recombines TRBV10-3 with TRBJ2-1; the match to TRBD2 covers 14 bases. Germline V CDR1 and CDR2: ENHRY, SYGVKD. The CDR3 covers 15 residues. Unmatched junction bases numbered 3, after V lost 5 bases and J lost 6 bases. The CDR3 region is CAISPTSGRANEQFF. Here the CDR3 DNA reads TGTGCCATCAGTCCGACTAGCGGGAGGGCCAATGAGCAGTTCTTC.

This clonotype has at least ten counts. The chain has TRBV5-1 and TRBJ2-1, with D uncertain. The V end was cut by 2 bases, the J end by 4 bases, with 7 bases between. CDR1 and CDR2 from the germline V gene are SGHRS and YFSETQ. The CDR3 is 13 amino acids. The chain's CDR3 is CASSFTGYNEQFF. CDR3 coding DNA: TGCGCCAGCAGCTTTACGGGTTACAATGAGCAGTTCTTC.

The chain uses TRBV20-1 and TRBJ2-7; 11 nucleotides align to TRBD2. Germline V gene data show CDR1 as DFQATT and CDR2 as SNEGSKA (reference sequence). The junction had 7 bases not matched to a gene; V was cut back by 6 bases and J by 0 bases. This CDR3 has 15 amino acids. CDR3 sequence: CSAVPLAGGSYEQYF. In nucleotides, the CDR3 is TGCAGTGCCGTTCCTCTAGCGGGAGGCTCCTACGAGCAGTACTTC.

CDR3 in amino acids: CASSLVDPYRVQETQYF. The CDR3, as DNA: TGTGCCAGCAGCTTAGTAGACCCCTACAGGGTCCAAGAGACCCAGTACTTC. The chain combines TRBV11-2 with TRBJ2-5; possible D gene TRBD1, 6 bases. This CDR3 is built from 17 residues. V was clipped by 1 base and J by 1 base, with 16 bases between them. Germline assignment: CDR1 SGHAT and CDR2 FQNNGV.

Only a few counts were recorded for this clonotype. The V and J genes are TRBV27 and TRBJ2-1, with D possibly called TRBD1 or TRBD2 (6 bases each). V lost 7 bases and J 2 bases, leaving 15 bases between the germline ends. The CDR3 contains 15 residues. From germline, CDR1 is MNHEY and CDR2 SMNVEV (reference sequence). CDR3 loop: CASTLGGPAYNEQFF. DNA for the CDR3: TGTGCCAGCACTCTAGGGGGGCCGGCCTACAATGAGCAGTTCTTC.

There are a few counts of this clonotype. The rearrangement joins TRBV30 to TRBJ1-4; possible D gene TRBD1, 6 bases. CDR3 length: 12 amino acids. The germline V and J ends were trimmed by 5 bases and 7 bases, with 11 bases remaining between them. Germline CDR1 GTSNPN, CDR2 SVGIG (reference sequence). The CDR3 nucleotides are TGTGCCTGGCCCGGGACATTTGAAAAACTGTTTTTT. Its translation is CAWPGTFEKLFF.

The chain recombines TRBV27 with TRBJ2-3; D gene ambiguous. Trimming took off 1 base at V and 2 bases at J, with 10 bases between the two ends. This CDR3 is built from 15 residues. CDR1 MNHEY and CDR2 SMNVEV come from the germline V gene (reference sequence). The CDR3 nucleotides read TGTGCCAGCAGTTTATTAGGCCCAGACACAGATACGCAGTATTTT. Its translation is CASSLLGPDTDTQYF.

Concerning this clonotype itself: This likely comes from a read error, as the CDR3 has no conserved phenylalanine or tryptophan at its end. The V and J genes are TRBV6-9 and TRBJ2-2, with TRBD2 identical over 9 bases. Germline V gene lookup returns CDR1 MNHGY and CDR2 SVAAGI. The CDR3 has 17 amino acids. Trimming took 3 bases from V and 3 from J; bases not matched to a gene: 8. The CDR3 loop is CASSYNAGGPDTGELFY. For the CDR3, the DNA is TGTGCCAGCAGTTACAACGCGGGAGGGCCTGACACCGGGGAGCTGTTTTAT.

This clonotype was detected many times. This rearrangement joins TRBV3-1 to TRBJ2-7; D perhaps matches TRBD2 (5 bases). The V gene's germline CDR1 is LGHDT and CDR2 YNNKEL (reference sequence). The length of the CDR3 is 12 residues. V lost 5 bases and J lost 7, with 12 bases in between. CDR3: CASSSLSGEQYF. CDR3 DNA: TGTGCCAGCAGCAGTCTTTCGGGGGAGCAGTACTTC.

This clonotype was seen many times. The J gene is TRBJ1-6, the V gene TRBV6-1, with 10 positions matching TRBD1. The CDR3 totals 16 residues. The germline V gene has CDR1 MNHNS and CDR2 SASEGT. The J segment lost 7 bases and the V segment lost 5 bases, leaving 8 bases of the junction unmatched. CDR3 nucleotides: TGTGCCAGCAGTTACCGAAGGACAGGGGGAAATTCACCCCTCCACTTT. Protein: CASSYRRTGGNSPLHF.

This clonotype was seen a handful of times. The chain uses TRBV7-6 and TRBJ2-5; tentative D call: TRBD2 (5 bases). Germline lookup yields CDR1 SGHVS and CDR2 FNYEAQ. The CDR3 contains 17 residues. V was cut by 1 base and J by 3 bases, with 18 bases left in between. The CDR3, as DNA: TGTGCCAGCAGCTTAGATCCACCGGAGGCAGGAAAAGAGACCCAGTACTTC. Amino acids: CASSLDPPEAGKETQYF.

This clonotype was detected only a few times. J is TRBJ2-6 and V is TRBV3-1; 7 bases agree with TRBD1. The ends lost 1 base at V and 2 bases at J; junction bases unmatched: 5. The CDR3 extends over 17 amino acids. The germline V gene encodes CDR1 LGHDT and CDR2 YNNKEL (reference sequence). The CDR3 loop is CASSQGQGKAGANVLTF. DNA of the CDR3: TGTGCCAGCAGCCAAGGACAGGGCAAAGCTGGGGCCAACGTCCTGACTTTC.

In this sample, this clonotype turned up a few times. The chain has TRBV20-1 and TRBJ2-3, with TRBD2 matching over 8 bases. This CDR3 contains 15 residues. The germline V gene encodes CDR1 DFQATT and CDR2 SNEGSKA (reference sequence). The V gene end was trimmed by 2 bases and the J gene end by 2 bases; junction bases not matched to a gene: 6. The CDR3 DNA follows: TGCAGTGCTAGATATCTAGCGGGCTACACAGATACGCAGTATTTT. Translated, it gives CSARYLAGYTDTQYF.